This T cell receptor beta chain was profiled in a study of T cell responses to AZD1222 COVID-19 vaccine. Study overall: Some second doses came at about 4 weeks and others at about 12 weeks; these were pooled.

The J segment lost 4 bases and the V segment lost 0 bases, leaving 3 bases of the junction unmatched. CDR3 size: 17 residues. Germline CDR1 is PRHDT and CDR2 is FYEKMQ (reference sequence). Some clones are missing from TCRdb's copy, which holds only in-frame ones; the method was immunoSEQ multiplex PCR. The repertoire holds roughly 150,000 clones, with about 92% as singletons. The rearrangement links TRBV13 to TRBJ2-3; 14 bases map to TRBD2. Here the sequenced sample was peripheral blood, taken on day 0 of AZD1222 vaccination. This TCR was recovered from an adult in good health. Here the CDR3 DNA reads TGTGCCAGCAGCTTAGGCATGACTAGCGGGGGGGCAGATACGCAGTATTTT. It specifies CASSLGMTSGGADTQYF.